The rows below give T cell receptor beta chains drawn from one sample of a study of blood T cell repertoires in COVID-19. TCRdb's copy holds only in-frame clones and misses some; the assay was immunoSEQ multiplex PCR. The repertoire holds 200,000 or so clones, with 88% as singletons. The specimen was PBMCs or T cells enriched from blood (not recorded which). The receptors stem from a woman between 25 and 40 years old who had recovered from COVID-19. Each CDR3 is given with its conserved first and last residue. The order of the fields is J gene, D gene, V gene, clone size, CDR3 DNA, CDR3 protein. A D gene is named only where the DNA matches it firmly. Only some rows state a clone size, as once, few, many or a class for expanded clones.

TRBJ2-1 | TRBD1 | TRBV4-3 | - | TGCGCCAGCAGCCAAGCTCCAGGCCGGGACAGGGAATACAATGAGCAGTTCTTC | CASSQAPGRDREYNEQFF
TRBJ2-7 | TRBD1 | TRBV7-9 | - | TGTGCCAGCAGCTTCGCCGGGACAGGGAAGAACGAGCAGTACTTC | CASSFAGTGKNEQYF
TRBJ2-1 | TRBD1 | TRBV5-1 | - | TGCGCCAGCAGCTCGGGACAGGGGGTCTACAATGAGCAGTTCTTC | CASSSGQGVYNEQFF
TRBJ1-1 | - | TRBV19 | - | TGTGCCAGTAGTATTAGGGGAACCGAAGCTTTCTTT | CASSIRGTEAFF
TRBJ1-2 | - | TRBV2 | - | TGTGCCAGCAGTGGCGCAGGGTGGACCCCGAATGGCTACACCTTC | CASSGAGWTPNGYTF
TRBJ2-7 | - | TRBV19 | - | TGTGCCAGTAGTATCCGCGCGGGACTCTCCTACGAGCAGTACTTC | CASSIRAGLSYEQYF
TRBJ2-5 | - | TRBV18 | - | TGTGCCAGCTCACCATTTGCGGGGGCTGGAGAGACCCAGTACTTC | CASSPFAGAGETQYF
TRBJ2-5 | - | TRBV2 | - | TGTGCCAGCAGCCCAGGGTCGAGGGAGACCCAGTACTTC | CASSPGSRETQYF
TRBJ1-2 | TRBD1 | TRBV5-4 | - | TGTGCCAGCAGCTTAGGCCGCAGGGGGGAGACTGGCTATGGCTACACCTTC | CASSLGRRGETGYGYTF
TRBJ2-1 | TRBD2 | TRBV11-2 | - | TGTGCCAGCAGCTTTAGCGAGTCGACTAGCGGGGGGCGGGAGCAGTTCTTC | CASSFSESTSGGREQFF
TRBJ1-1 | TRBD1 | TRBV7-9 | - | TGTGCCAGCAGCTTAGCGGGCAGGGGGGACACTGAAGCTTTCTTT | CASSLAGRGDTEAFF
TRBJ1-4 | TRBD1 | TRBV19 | - | TGTGCCAGTAGTATCCGGACAGGGGGCGTAGAAAAACTGTTTTTT | CASSIRTGGVEKLFF
TRBJ2-1 | TRBD2 | TRBV2 | - | TGTGCCAGCAGCCCCTTAGCGGGGGGGCCGAATGAGCAGTTCTTC | CASSPLAGGPNEQFF
TRBJ2-4 | - | TRBV14 | - | TGTGCCAGCAGCCAAGATCTCGCGGGGAACATTCAGTACTTC | CASSQDLAGNIQYF
TRBJ1-2 | - | TRBV9 | - | TGTGCCAGCAGCGTAGCGGCAGGGTTCGGCTACACCTTC | CASSVAAGFGYTF
TRBJ2-3 | - | TRBV3-1/TRBV3-2 | - | TGTGCCAGCAGCCACTGGCGGGGCCTGCCCGTGATCTTCACAGATACGCAGTATTTT | CASSHWRGLPVIFTDTQYF
TRBJ2-3 | - | TRBV7-3 | - | TGTGCCAGCAGCTTCGGCGGGGGCACAGATACGCAGTATTTT | CASSFGGGTDTQYF
TRBJ2-5 | TRBD1 | TRBV7-2 | once | TGTGCCAGCAGCAGATCCGGGACAGGGAAGAGGAGAGAGACCCAGTACTTC | CASSRSGTGKRRETQYF
TRBJ1-2 | - | TRBV29-1 | - | TGCAGCGTCCTACAGGGTAACTATGGCTACACCTTC | CSVLQGNYGYTF
TRBJ2-2 | TRBD2 | TRBV7-8 | - | TGTGCCAGCAGCTTAGAACTAGCGGGGGGCCGCGACACCGGGGAGCTGTTTTTT | CASSLELAGGRDTGELFF
TRBJ1-2 | TRBD1 | TRBV7-9 | - | TGTGCCAGCAGCCTGCTGGGACAGGGGAATGGCTACACCTTC | CASSLLGQGNGYTF
TRBJ1-6 | - | TRBV7-8 | - | TGTGCCAGCAGCTTAGAGGTGGGCAGGAATTCACCCCTCCACTTT | CASSLEVGRNSPLHF
TRBJ2-5 | - | TRBV7-2 | - | TGTGCCAGCAGCTTAGGTTTCCTGGAGACCCAGTACTTC | CASSLGFLETQYF
TRBJ1-5 | - | TRBV15 | - | TGTGCCACCAGCACCCTGGGGACGGGGGGGAGGCCCCAGCATTTT | CATSTLGTGGRPQHF